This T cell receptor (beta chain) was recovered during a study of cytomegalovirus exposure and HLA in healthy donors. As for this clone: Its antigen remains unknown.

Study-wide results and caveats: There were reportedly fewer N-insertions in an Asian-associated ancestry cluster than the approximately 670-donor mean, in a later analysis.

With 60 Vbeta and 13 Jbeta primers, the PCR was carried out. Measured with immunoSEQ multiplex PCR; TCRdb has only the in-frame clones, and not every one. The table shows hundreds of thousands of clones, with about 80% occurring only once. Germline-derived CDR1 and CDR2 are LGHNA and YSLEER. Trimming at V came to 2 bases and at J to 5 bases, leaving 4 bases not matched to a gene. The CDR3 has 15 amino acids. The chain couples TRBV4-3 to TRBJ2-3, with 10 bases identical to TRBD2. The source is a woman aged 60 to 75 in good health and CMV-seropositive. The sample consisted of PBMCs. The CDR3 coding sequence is TGCGCCAGCAGCCAACCAGCGGGGGGGGGAGATACGCAGTATTTT. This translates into CASSQPAGGGDTQYF.